One and the same sample provided the 3 T cell receptor beta chains below, sequenced in a study of shared clonotypes between healthy human individuals (dated by TCRdb to 2018 to 2020). Library creation used the immunoSEQ multiplex PCR assay. TCRdb limited this immuneACCESS table to in-frame rearrangements with V and J called. A share of clones is missing; checked studies link under half to unresolved V genes, and the rest is unexplained. This sample lists some 2 million clones; roughly 95% were detected once. The ten largest clonotypes hold less than 1.5% of the sample. For the CD8 naive samples, CD45RO-negative cells were positively selected for CCR7, yielding a CD45RA+CCR7+ population from which TemRA cells were excluded. The sequenced material came from naive CD8+ T cells sorted from blood. This sample's cell subset or site label indicates: CD45RA+CCR7+. The receptors here all came from a man between 18 and 29 years old in good health.

V is TRBV14 and J is TRBJ2-7; D is undetermined. This CDR3 contains 14 residues. V was clipped by 1 base and J by 3 bases, with 10 bases between them. CDR1 and CDR2 from the germline V gene are SGHDN and FVKESK. The CDR3 spells CASSQGAGNYEQYF. Written as DNA, the CDR3 is TGTGCCAGCAGCCAAGGAGCCGGAAACTACGAGCAGTACTTC.

In DNA form, the CDR3 reads TGCGCCAGCAGCCTGGGCCCCTTCGGAGGGCCCGACACCGGGGAGCTGTTTTTT. Its translation is CASSLGPFGGPDTGELFF. The chain is built from TRBV4-3 and TRBJ2-2; D is perhaps TRBD2 (6 bases). Germline values: CDR1 LGHNA, CDR2 YSLEER. V shed 4 bases and J shed 3 bases, with 21 bases lying between them. This CDR3 spans 18 amino acids.

The rearrangement joins TRBV10-3 to TRBJ2-3; 10 bases are shared with TRBD2. This CDR3 has 19 amino acids. Trimming removed 7 bases from V and 3 bases from J; junction bases left unmatched: 19. Germline V gene data show CDR1 as ENHRY and CDR2 as SYGVKD. DNA of the CDR3: TGTGCCATCACGAGCGGGGGGGAAGTAGGAGCCGTGTTAACAGATACGCAGTATTTT. It yields the protein CAITSGGEVGAVLTDTQYF.